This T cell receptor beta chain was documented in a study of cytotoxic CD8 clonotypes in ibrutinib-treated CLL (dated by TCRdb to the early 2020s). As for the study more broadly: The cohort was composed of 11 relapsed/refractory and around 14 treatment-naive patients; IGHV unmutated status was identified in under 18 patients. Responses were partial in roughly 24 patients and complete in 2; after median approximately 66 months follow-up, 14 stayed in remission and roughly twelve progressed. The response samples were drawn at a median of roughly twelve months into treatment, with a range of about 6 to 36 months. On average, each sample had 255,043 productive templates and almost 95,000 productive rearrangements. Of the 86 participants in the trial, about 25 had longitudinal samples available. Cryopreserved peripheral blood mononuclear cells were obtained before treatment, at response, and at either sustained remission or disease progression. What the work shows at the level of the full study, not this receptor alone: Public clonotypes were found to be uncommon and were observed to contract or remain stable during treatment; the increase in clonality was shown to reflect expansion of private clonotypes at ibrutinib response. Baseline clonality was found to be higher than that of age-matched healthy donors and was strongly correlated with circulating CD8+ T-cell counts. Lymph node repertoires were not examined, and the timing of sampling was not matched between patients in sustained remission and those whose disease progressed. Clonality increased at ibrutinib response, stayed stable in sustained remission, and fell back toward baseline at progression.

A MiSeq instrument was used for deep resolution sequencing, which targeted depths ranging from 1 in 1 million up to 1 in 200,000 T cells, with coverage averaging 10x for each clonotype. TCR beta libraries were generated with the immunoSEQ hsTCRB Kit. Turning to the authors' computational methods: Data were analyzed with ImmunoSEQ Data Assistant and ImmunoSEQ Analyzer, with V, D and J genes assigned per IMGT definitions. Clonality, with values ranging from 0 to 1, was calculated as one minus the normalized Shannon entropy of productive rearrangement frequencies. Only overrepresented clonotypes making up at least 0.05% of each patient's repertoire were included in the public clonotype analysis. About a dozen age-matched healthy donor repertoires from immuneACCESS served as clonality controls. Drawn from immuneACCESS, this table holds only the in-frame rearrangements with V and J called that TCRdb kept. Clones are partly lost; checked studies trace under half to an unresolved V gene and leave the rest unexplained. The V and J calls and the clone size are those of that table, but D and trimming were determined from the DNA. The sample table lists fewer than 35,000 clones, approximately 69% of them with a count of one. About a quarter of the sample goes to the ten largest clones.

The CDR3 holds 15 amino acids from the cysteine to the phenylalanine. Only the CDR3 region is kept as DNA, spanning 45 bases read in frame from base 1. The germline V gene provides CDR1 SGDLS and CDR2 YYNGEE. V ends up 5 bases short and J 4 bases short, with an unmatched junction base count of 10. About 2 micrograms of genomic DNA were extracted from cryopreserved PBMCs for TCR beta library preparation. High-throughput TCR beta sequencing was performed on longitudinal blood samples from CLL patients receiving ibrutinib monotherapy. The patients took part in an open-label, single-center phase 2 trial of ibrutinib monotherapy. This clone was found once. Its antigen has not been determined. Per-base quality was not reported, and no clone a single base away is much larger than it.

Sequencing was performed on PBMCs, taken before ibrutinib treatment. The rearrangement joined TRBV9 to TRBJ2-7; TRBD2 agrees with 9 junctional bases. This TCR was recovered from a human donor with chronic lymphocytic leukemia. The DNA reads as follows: TGTGCCAGCAGTTATAGCGGGGGAGCCGTTTACGAGCAGTACTTC. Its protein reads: CASSYSGGAVYEQYF.